This TCR beta chain was sequenced for a study of response to subunit inactivated influenza vaccine (dated by TCRdb to 2017 to 2018). Regarding the research as a whole: Deep quantitative T cell receptor repertoire profiling was used in the study to track responses to a trivalent subunit inactivated influenza vaccine. Here is what the overall study found, with its caveats: The authors proposed that each seasonal influenza vaccination may bring in only a limited number of new T cells.

At the junction V is shortened by 2 bases and J by 4 bases, with 8 bases in between. Including the terminal cysteine and phenylalanine, the CDR3 comprises 13 residues. Only the CDR3 part of the read is kept: 39 bases, read in frame from the first base. From the germline V gene, CDR1 is MNHEY and CDR2 is SVGEGT. Library preparation used RT-PCR. Data came from an Illumina HiSeq 2500. Using fastp at Q25 and MiXCR, TCRdb reprocessed the public reads and kept productive beta chains. When rows share a CDR3 protein, they turn into one entry using the most common DNA and genes. Across this sample there are 600,000 to 850,000 distinct CDR3 sequences, with 14% seen only once. The ten largest clones take up about 7.6% of the sample. This clonotype was seen more than once but under ten times. This clone's antigen is unknown. Per-nucleotide qualities are absent, and no much larger clonotype sits a single base away.

This sequence was found in a man in his fifties who received an inactivated influenza vaccine. Donor details come from another sample of the same person, matched by shared clones. The rearrangement joined TRBV6-2 or TRBV6-3 to TRBJ1-1, with the identity of the D gene unclear. The material was PBMCs from blood, obtained 14 to 15 days before vaccination. CDR3 sequence: CASSYPGVTEAFF. The DNA is TGTGCCAGCAGTTACCCCGGGGTCACTGAAGCTTTCTTT.